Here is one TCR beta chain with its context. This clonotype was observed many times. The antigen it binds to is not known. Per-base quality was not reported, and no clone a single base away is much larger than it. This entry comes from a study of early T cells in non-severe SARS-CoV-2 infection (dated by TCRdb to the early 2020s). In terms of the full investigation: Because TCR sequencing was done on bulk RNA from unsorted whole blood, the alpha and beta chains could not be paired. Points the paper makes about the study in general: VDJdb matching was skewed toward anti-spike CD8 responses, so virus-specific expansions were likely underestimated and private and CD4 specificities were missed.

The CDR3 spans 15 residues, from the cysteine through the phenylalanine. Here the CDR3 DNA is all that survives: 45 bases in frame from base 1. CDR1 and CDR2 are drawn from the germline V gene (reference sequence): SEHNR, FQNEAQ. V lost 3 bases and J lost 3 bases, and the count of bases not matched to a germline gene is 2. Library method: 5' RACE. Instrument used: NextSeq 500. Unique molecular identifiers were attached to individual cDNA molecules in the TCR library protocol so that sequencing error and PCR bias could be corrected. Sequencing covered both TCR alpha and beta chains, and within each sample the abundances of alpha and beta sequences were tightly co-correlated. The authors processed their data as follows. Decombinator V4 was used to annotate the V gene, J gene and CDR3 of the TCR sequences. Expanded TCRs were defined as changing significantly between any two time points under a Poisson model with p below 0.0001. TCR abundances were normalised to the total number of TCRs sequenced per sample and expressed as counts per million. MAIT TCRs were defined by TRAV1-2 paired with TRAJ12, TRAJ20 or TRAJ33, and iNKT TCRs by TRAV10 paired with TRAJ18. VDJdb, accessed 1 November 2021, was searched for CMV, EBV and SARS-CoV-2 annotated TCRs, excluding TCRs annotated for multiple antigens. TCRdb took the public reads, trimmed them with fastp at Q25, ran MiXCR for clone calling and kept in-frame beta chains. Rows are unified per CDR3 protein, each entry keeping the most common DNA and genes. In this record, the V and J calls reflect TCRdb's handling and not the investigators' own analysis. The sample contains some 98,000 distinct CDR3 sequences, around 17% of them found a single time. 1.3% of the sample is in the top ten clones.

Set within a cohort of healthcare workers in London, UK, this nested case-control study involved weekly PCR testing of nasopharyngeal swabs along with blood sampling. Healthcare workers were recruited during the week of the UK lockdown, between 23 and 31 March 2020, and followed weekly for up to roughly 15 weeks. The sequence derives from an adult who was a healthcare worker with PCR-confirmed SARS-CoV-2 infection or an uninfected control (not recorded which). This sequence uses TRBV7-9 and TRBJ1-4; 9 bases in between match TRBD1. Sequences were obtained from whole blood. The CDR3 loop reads CASSFTGGPNEKLFF. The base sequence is TGTGCCAGCAGCTTTACAGGGGGCCCTAATGAAAAACTGTTTTTT.